Sequencing of this TCR beta chain was carried out in a study of response to subunit inactivated influenza vaccine. Of note for this clonotype: Its antigen remains unidentified.

With 5 bases removed from V and 4 bases from J, the gap between germline ends came to 9 bases. Germline CDR1 and CDR2: SGHTA and FQGNSA. The CDR3 has 12 amino acids. General study points: The authors offered the suggestion that each seasonal influenza vaccination recruits few new T cells.

TCRdb processed the RT-PCR reads anew with MiXCR; each CDR3 protein has one entry. The table has 500,000 to 600,000 distinct CDR3 sequences, about 11% seen once. These data were likewise used in another study, on T cells expressing NK-cell markers. As reported in that work: The authors generated TCR beta cDNA through 5'RACE template switching with UMIs. Underlying the TCR beta repertoires were sorted CD3+CD56+NKG2C+, CD3+CD56+NKG2C- and CD3+CD56-NKG2C+ T cells. Sequencing covered eight donors, seven HCMV-seropositive and one seronegative. For a few donors, these clonotypes were likewise the leading ones in the CD3+CD56-NKG2C+ fraction.

The TCR was taken from a man in his fifties who received an inactivated influenza vaccine. This chain uses TRBV7-2 with TRBJ2-7; D possibly corresponds to TRBD1 (5 bases). The sample consisted of PBMCs from blood, taken on the day of vaccination. The CDR3 here is CASSGRDYEQYF. CDR3 coding DNA: TGTGCCAGCAGCGGCAGGGATTACGAGCAGTACTTC. Full variable domain (missing parts from reference TRBV7-2 and TRBJ2-7): GAGVSQSPSNKVTEKGKDVELRCDPISGHTALYWYRQSLGQGLEFLIYFQGNSAPDKSGLPSDRFSAERTGGSVSTLTIQRTQQEDSAVYLCASSGRDYEQYFGPGTRLTVT.